These 30 T cell receptor beta chains were all obtained from the same sample, sequenced in a study of control samples from healthy donors and cancer patients. Method: immunoSEQ multiplex PCR; TCRdb's copy keeps in-frame clones and lacks some. The data hold approximately 14,000 clones, with 77% observed a single time. Sequenced material: formalin-fixed, paraffin-embedded tissue. All receptors come from a female donor with lung cancer.

This chain joins TRBV29-1 and TRBJ2-3; 8 nucleotides line up with TRBD2. CDR3 size: 12 residues. With V trimmed by 4 bases and J by 6 bases, 3 bases remained unmatched. Germline V gene sequence: CDR1 SQVTM, CDR2 ANQGSEA. The CDR3 region is CSVAGGADTQYF. The CDR3 DNA reads as TGCAGCGTTGCCGGGGGGGCGGATACGCAGTATTTT.

DNA of the CDR3: TGTGCCAGCAGTTGGTCGGTCCAGCCCTACGAGCAGTACTTC. Its protein is CASSWSVQPYEQYF. The chain has TRBV6-6 and TRBJ2-7; D ambiguous. Germline V gene sequence: CDR1 MNHNY, CDR2 SVGAGI (reference sequence). The CDR3 has 14 residues. The V and J ends lost 4 bases and 2 bases respectively, with 12 bases between them.

Worth noting for this clone: A read error may produce the germline difference seen at one junction end. The genes are TRBV5-1 and TRBJ2-7; 8 nucleotides agree with TRBD2. The germline CDR1 and CDR2 sequences are SGHRS and YFSETQ. This CDR3 is built from 20 residues. DNA of the CDR3: TGCGCCCGCAGCGCCCGGGGGGGGAAGCGGGACGTAGGAGGCGCCTACGAGCAGTACTTC. Protein: CARSARGGKRDVGGAYEQYF.

The rearrangement joins TRBV18 to TRBJ2-5; TRBD2 aligns across 9 bases. The CDR3 spans 15 residues. Germline loops: CDR1 KGHSH, CDR2 LQKENI. V shed 3 bases and J 5 bases; nucleotides not matched to a gene: 7. The CDR3 DNA is TGTGCCAGCTCACCCCTTCGGACTAGCGCGGAGACCCAGTACTTC. Amino acids: CASSPLRTSAETQYF.

This sequence joins TRBV5-1 and TRBJ2-2; TRBD1 agrees at 9 bases. Germline CDR1 reads SGHRS; CDR2 reads YFSETQ. This CDR3 spans 14 amino acids. Germline trimming cut 5 bases from V and 7 bases from J; bases unmatched to any gene: 6. The CDR3 protein is CASSEQGAGGELFF. As DNA, the CDR3 is TGCGCCAGCAGTGAACAGGGGGCAGGCGGGGAGCTGTTTTTT.

This chain links TRBV2 with TRBJ2-7; D is unresolved. The CDR3 extends over 12 amino acids. Germline loops: CDR1 SNHLY, CDR2 FYNNEI. Trimming removed 6 bases from V and 2 bases from J, with 8 bases in between. The CDR3 region has the DNA TGTGCCAGCAGCGCGTTCACCTACGAGCAGTACTTC. Protein: CASSAFTYEQYF. The full variable domain, with the rest looked up from reference TRBV2 and TRBJ2-7, is EPEVTQTPSHQVTQMGQEVILRCVPISNHLYFYWYRQILGQKVEFLVSFYNNEISEKSEIFDDQFSVERPDGSNFTLKIRSTKLEDSAMYFCASSAFTYEQYFGPGTRLTVT.

The chain uses TRBV27 and TRBJ2-2; no reliable D call. The germline gives CDR1 MNHEY, CDR2 SMNVEV (reference sequence). Trimming cost V 2 bases and J 0 bases, with 1 base left between them. The CDR3 covers 13 residues. Here the CDR3 reads CASSLTNTGELFF. CDR3 nucleotides: TGTGCCAGCAGTTTAACGAACACCGGGGAGCTGTTTTTT.

The chain couples TRBV5-6 to TRBJ1-1; D gene uncertain. This CDR3 spans 13 amino acids. Trimming took 2 bases from V and 3 from J, leaving 8 bases between them. Germline values: CDR1 SGHDT, CDR2 YYEEEE. Here the CDR3 DNA reads TGTGCCAGCAGCTTCGGCGAGGACACTGAAGCTTTCTTT. Translated, it gives CASSFGEDTEAFF.

The chain links TRBV9 to TRBJ2-1; D remains unclear. The CDR3 has 13 amino acids. Germline V lookup: CDR1 SGDLS, CDR2 YYNGEE. The V end lost 2 bases, the J end lost 7 bases, and 10 bases lay between the germline ends. CDR3 amino acids: CASSVLAQNEQFF. CDR3 in DNA: TGTGCCAGCAGCGTTTTGGCTCAGAATGAGCAGTTCTTC. Complete variable domain (other parts from reference TRBV9 and TRBJ2-1): DSGVTQTPKHLITATGQRVTLRCSPRSGDLSVYWYQQSLDQGLQFLIQYYNGEERAKGNILERFSAQQFPDLHSELNLSSLELGDSALYFCASSVLAQNEQFFGPGTRLTVL.

The chain has TRBV4-3 and TRBJ1-1; TRBD1 is a possible D gene (5 bases). CDR1 is LGHNA and CDR2 is YSLEER in the germline V gene. V lost 1 base to trimming and J lost 0 bases, with 12 bases between them. The CDR3 covers 16 residues. CDR3 in DNA: TGCGCCAGCAGCCAAGGTTCAGGGATCATGAACACTGAAGCTTTCTTT. It is translated as CASSQGSGIMNTEAFF.

With regard to this clone: Mismatch with germline at one junction end may stem from a read error. The gene calls are TRBV27 and TRBJ1-5; a weak D match, TRBD1 (6 bases). Germline V lookup: CDR1 MNHEY, CDR2 SMNVEV (reference sequence). This CDR3 has 14 residues. In nucleotides, the CDR3 is TGTGCCAGCAGACTACAGGGAGGCAATCTGCCCCAGCATTTT. It encodes CASRLQGGNLPQHF.

This chain joins TRBV3-1 (or the pseudogene TRBV3-2) and TRBJ1-1; a possible D gene is TRBD1 (5 bases). CDR1 is LGHDT and CDR2 is YNNKEL in the germline V gene (reference sequence). V lost 3 bases and J lost 8, with 16 bases in between. This CDR3 contains 14 residues. CDR3 sequence: CASSHPGEGREAFF. CDR3 nucleotides: TGTGCCAGCAGCCACCCTGGGGAGGGGCGAGAAGCTTTCTTT.

V usage is TRBV30 and J usage is TRBJ1-3; the D gene is possibly TRBD1 (5 bases). V shed 0 bases and J shed 6 bases, with 12 bases lying between them. Germline CDR1 is GTSNPN and CDR2 is SVGIG (reference sequence). The CDR3 extends over 14 amino acids. The CDR3 sequence is CAWSVWGVQNTIYF. Written as DNA, the CDR3 is TGTGCCTGGAGTGTTTGGGGGGTGCAAAACACCATATATTTT.

This sequence joins TRBV5-1 and TRBJ2-1, with 10 nucleotides matching TRBD1. V shed 7 bases, J shed 3 bases, and the junction held 7 bases outside the gene matches. The CDR3 has 15 amino acids. Germline CDR1 reads SGHRS; CDR2 reads YFSETQ. The CDR3 region has the DNA TGCGCCAGCTCTACGGGACAGGGGAACTACAATGAGCAGTTCTTC. Protein product: CASSTGQGNYNEQFF.

A single count supports this clone. The V gene is TRBV3-1 (or the pseudogene TRBV3-2), the J gene TRBJ1-2; 8 bases agree with TRBD1. The J segment lost 0 bases and the V segment lost 4 bases, leaving 4 bases of the junction unmatched. The CDR3 covers 15 residues. Germline loops: CDR1 LGHDT, CDR2 YNNKEL (reference sequence). The CDR3: CASSPDRAANYGYTF. The CDR3 nucleotides read TGTGCCAGCAGCCCGGACAGGGCGGCTAACTATGGCTACACCTTC.

V is TRBV7-2 and J is TRBJ1-2; 9 bases match TRBD1. CDR3 length: 15 residues. Germline V CDR1 and CDR2: SGHTA, FQGNSA. The V and J ends lost 3 bases and 6 bases, in that order; junction bases with no gene match: 8. CDR3 in DNA: TGTGCCAGCAGCTTTAGGGGGACAGGGTTTGATGGCTACACCTTC. Its translation is CASSFRGTGFDGYTF. Looking up the rest from reference TRBV7-2 and TRBJ1-2 gives the full variable domain: GAGVSQSPSNKVTEKGKDVELRCDPISGHTALYWYRQSLGQGLEFLIYFQGNSAPDKSGLPSDRFSAERTGGSVSTLTIQRTQQEDSAVYLCASSFRGTGFDGYTFGSGTRLTVV.

The rearrangement uses TRBV15 and TRBJ2-1; no firm D call. V lost 0 bases and J 0 bases, leaving 15 bases between the germline ends. The CDR3 is made up of 18 amino acids. Germline CDR1 LNHNV, CDR2 YYDKDF (reference sequence). CDR3 sequence (DNA): TGTGCCACCAGCAGAGATTCGGCAGGCTGGAGCTCCTACAATGAGCAGTTCTTC. Its translation: CATSRDSAGWSSYNEQFF.

The V gene is TRBV12-3 or TRBV12-4, the J gene TRBJ2-7; D is unclear. The ends were cut back, 4 bases at V and 3 bases at J, with 4 bases in the middle. The CDR3 spans 11 residues. CDR3 residues: CASSSYYEQYF. For the CDR3, the DNA is TGTGCCAGCAGTTCATACTACGAGCAGTACTTC.

The rearrangement uses TRBV12-3 or TRBV12-4 and TRBJ2-7, with a tentative D call TRBD1 (6 bases). V was pared by 2 bases and J by 7 bases, with 12 bases between. This CDR3 comprises 13 residues. In nucleotides, the CDR3 is TGTGCCAGCAGTTTAACGGGACAAGGTGAGCAGTACTTC. Translated, it gives CASSLTGQGEQYF.

This clone was observed a handful of times. The chain couples TRBV30 to TRBJ2-7; the D call may be TRBD1 or TRBD2 (6 bases each). Germline V gene data show CDR1 as GTSNPN and CDR2 as SVGIG (reference sequence). This CDR3 is 16 amino acids long. V dropped 2 bases and J dropped 4 bases, with 21 bases sitting between them. The CDR3 reads CAWSPPLDGGLYEQYF. The DNA for the CDR3 is TGTGCCTGGAGTCCGCCCCTAGACGGGGGCCTGTACGAGCAGTACTTC.

V is TRBV2 and J is TRBJ1-5, with TRBD1 matching 7 bases. The V gene end was trimmed by 5 bases and the J gene end by 4 bases; junction bases not matched to a gene: 8. Germline lookup yields CDR1 SNHLY and CDR2 FYNNEI. This CDR3 contains 15 residues. This CDR3 is CASSPQGPGNQPQHF. The DNA for the CDR3 is TGTGCCAGCAGTCCACAGGGGCCCGGAAATCAGCCCCAGCATTTT.

The V gene is TRBV3-1 (or the pseudogene TRBV3-2), the J gene TRBJ2-3, with TRBD2 as a possible D gene (6 bases). Germline V gene data show CDR1 as LGHDT and CDR2 as YNNKEL (reference sequence). The CDR3 sequence is 16 residues long. Between the trimmed V and J ends, which lost 1 base and 6 bases, there was a span of 17 bases. CDR3 nucleotide sequence: TGTGCCAGCAGCCAAGGGAGGGCTCTATTGTCGGATACGCAGTATTTT. This gives the protein CASSQGRALLSDTQYF.

This rearrangement joins TRBV7-2 to TRBJ1-5; TRBD1 agrees at 7 bases. The junction had 5 bases not matched to a gene; V was cut back by 3 bases and J by 3 bases. Germline CDR1 reads SGHTA; CDR2 reads FQGNSA. This CDR3 contains 15 residues. CDR3 in amino acids: CASSLQGGVNQPQHF. Written as DNA, the CDR3 is TGTGCCAGCAGCTTGCAGGGGGGAGTCAATCAGCCCCAGCATTTT.

CDR3 nucleotide sequence: TGTGCCATCAGTGGGGTACGACAGGGGAGGCACGAGCAGTACTTC. Translated, it gives CAISGVRQGRHEQYF. The rearrangement joins TRBV10-3 to TRBJ2-7, with 8 bases fitting TRBD1. CDR3 size: 15 residues. Trimming cost V 4 bases and J 5 bases; bases outside gene matches: 10. The V gene's germline CDR1 is ENHRY and CDR2 SYGVKD.

The count of this clone is one. V is TRBV10-3 and J is TRBJ2-5; TRBD1 might be the D (5 bases). V gave up 2 bases and J gave up 2 bases, with 6 bases separating them. The CDR3 consists of 13 residues. Germline-derived CDR1 and CDR2 are ENHRY and SYGVKD. This CDR3 is CAISERGQETQYF. The CDR3 nucleotides are TGTGCCATCAGTGAGAGGGGACAAGAGACCCAGTACTTC.

The chain joins TRBV6-5 to TRBJ1-1; D is unclear. Germline-derived CDR1 and CDR2 are MNHEY and SVGAGI. V was shortened by 4 bases and J by 4 bases, with 10 bases between the two germline ends. This CDR3 comprises 13 residues. CDR3 in amino acids: CASSFLDSTEAFF. DNA of the CDR3: TGTGCCAGCAGTTTCTTGGATAGCACTGAAGCTTTCTTT.

This chain links TRBV5-1 with TRBJ1-5; 8 bases fit TRBD1. The V segment lost 3 bases and the J segment 4 bases; nucleotides outside the gene matches: 3. Germline V gene data show CDR1 as SGHRS and CDR2 as YFSETQ. CDR3 length: 14 residues. As DNA, the CDR3 is TGCGCCAGCAGCTCTACAGGGGGAAATCAGCCCCAGCATTTT. The encoded protein is CASSSTGGNQPQHF. Drawing the rest from reference TRBV5-1 and TRBJ1-5, the complete variable domain is KAGVTQTPRYLIKTRGQQVTLSCSPISGHRSVSWYQQTPGQGLQFLFEYFSETQRNKGNFPGRFSGRQFSNSRSEMNVSTLELGDSALYLCASSSTGGNQPQHFGDGTRLSIL.

The genes are TRBV19 and TRBJ2-2; D gene unclear. Trimming stripped 2 bases from V and 0 bases from J, with 4 bases between. In germline, CDR1 is LNHDA, CDR2 SQIVND (reference sequence). The CDR3 totals 14 residues. The CDR3 bases are TGTGCCAGTAGTATACAGACGAACACCGGGGAGCTGTTTTTT. As protein: CASSIQTNTGELFF.

This clone was counted only a few times. The chain recombines TRBV2 with TRBJ2-1; 8 positions match TRBD2. V shed 7 bases and J 7 bases; nucleotides not matched to a gene: 12. The germline CDR1 and CDR2 sequences are SNHLY and FYNNEI. The CDR3 totals 15 residues. The chain's CDR3 is CASIPESGSTNEQFF. CDR3 in DNA: TGTGCCAGCATACCGGAAAGCGGGAGTACGAATGAGCAGTTCTTC.

V is TRBV28 and J is TRBJ2-3; 10 nucleotides match TRBD1. There are 16 residues in the CDR3. Trimming at V came to 3 bases and at J to 4 bases, leaving 7 bases not matched to a gene. Germline V lookup: CDR1 MDHEN, CDR2 SYDVKM. The CDR3 loop reads CASSFRGQGVSDTQYF. CDR3 nucleotide sequence: TGTGCCAGCAGTTTCCGAGGACAGGGGGTTTCAGATACGCAGTATTTT.